Following are 10 T cell receptor beta chains from one sample sequenced in a study of neoadjuvant anti-PD-1 for oral cavity cancer. Profiling relied on immunoSEQ multiplex PCR, and the TCRdb table lists in-frame clones only, not all of them. Among some 13,000 clones listed, 64% were seen once. This specimen consisted of tumor tissue, obtained before nivolumab (anti-PD-1) treatment. These TCRs come from a person aged 35 to 85 with oral cavity squamous cell carcinoma. The donor label of this sample is uncertain.

The chain uses TRBV19 and TRBJ2-5, with D hard to call. V lost 3 bases and J lost 1, with 6 bases in between. The CDR3 length is 13 residues. The V gene's germline CDR1 is LNHDA and CDR2 SQIVND (reference sequence). The CDR3 DNA is TGTGCCAGTAGTATTTCGAGCCAAGAGACCCAGTACTTC. This sequence encodes CASSISSQETQYF.

The chain has TRBV5-1 and TRBJ2-7; TRBD1 agrees at 7 bases. The CDR3 runs 14 residues. In germline, CDR1 is SGHRS, CDR2 YFSETQ. With V trimmed by 2 bases and J by 7 bases, 9 bases remained unmatched. The CDR3 spells CASSFGTDLREQYF. The DNA of the CDR3 is TGCGCCAGCAGCTTCGGGACAGACCTTCGGGAGCAGTACTTC. The entire variable domain, with the rest obtained from reference TRBV5-1 and TRBJ2-7, is as follows: KAGVTQTPRYLIKTRGQQVTLSCSPISGHRSVSWYQQTPGQGLQFLFEYFSETQRNKGNFPGRFSGRQFSNSRSEMNVSTLELGDSALYLCASSFGTDLREQYFGPGTRLTVT.

On this clone itself: An end of the junction differs from the germline gene, which may be a read error. This sample also contains other DNA sequences that code for the same CDR3. The V and J genes are TRBV6-1 and TRBJ1-6; D unclear. Germline V gene data show CDR1 as MNHNS and CDR2 as SASEGT. The CDR3 consists of 13 residues. The CDR3: CASGGLDNSPLHF. The CDR3 nucleotides read TGTGCCAGCGGAGGATTAGATAATTCACCTCTCCACTTT.

The chain joins TRBV7-9 to TRBJ2-1, with 14 bases that match TRBD2. The CDR3 sequence is 16 residues long. The germline CDR1 and CDR2 sequences are SEHNR and FQNEAQ (reference sequence). The ends lost 5 bases at V and 2 bases at J; junction bases unmatched: 2. The CDR3 DNA reads TGTGCCAGCAGCCCGACTAGCGGGGGGGCCTACAATGAGCAGTTCTTC. It specifies CASSPTSGGAYNEQFF.

J is TRBJ1-3 and V is TRBV18; D is perhaps TRBD1 (5 bases). The CDR3 consists of 17 residues. CDR1 and CDR2 from the germline V gene are KGHSH and LQKENI. Trimming removed 3 bases from V and 4 bases from J, with 19 bases in between. The CDR3 protein is CASSPETSGLKGNTIYF. Here the CDR3 DNA reads TGTGCCAGCTCACCCGAAACCTCGGGGCTAAAAGGAAACACCATATATTTT. The full variable domain, in which reference TRBV18 and TRBJ1-3 provide the parts outside the CDR3, is NAGVMQNPRHLVRRRGQEARLRCSPMKGHSHVYWYRQLPEEGLKFMVYLQKENIIDESGMPKERFSAEFPKEGPSILRIQQVVRGDSAAYFCASSPETSGLKGNTIYFGEGSWLTVV.

The chain is built from TRBV5-1 and TRBJ1-4; D gene unclear. Germline loops: CDR1 SGHRS, CDR2 YFSETQ. V was cut by 4 bases and J by 3 bases, with 10 bases left in between. The CDR3 totals 14 residues. The CDR3 reads CASSLQAANEKLFF. CDR3 in DNA: TGCGCCAGCAGCCTCCAAGCGGCTAATGAAAAACTGTTTTTT.

The chain joins TRBV30 to TRBJ1-4; a possible D gene is TRBD1 (6 bases). CDR3 length: 15 amino acids. In germline, CDR1 is GTSNPN, CDR2 SVGIG (reference sequence). The V gene lost 2 bases and the J gene lost 5 bases, with 15 bases spanning the gap. CDR3: CAWSRGAGANEKLFF. DNA for the CDR3: TGTGCCTGGAGTCGCGGGGCAGGGGCAAATGAAAAACTGTTTTTT.

This rearrangement joins TRBV11-2 to TRBJ1-4; D is possibly TRBD1 (5 bases). V was trimmed by 1 base and J by 8 bases, leaving 14 bases between them. CDR1 is SGHAT and CDR2 is FQNNGV in the germline V gene. This CDR3 comprises 15 residues. CDR3 loop: CASSLGWQGGEKLFF. DNA of the CDR3: TGTGCCAGCAGCTTAGGATGGCAGGGAGGCGAAAAACTGTTTTTT.

J is TRBJ2-2 and V is TRBV29-1, with D perhaps matching TRBD2 (6 bases). V lost 7 bases, J lost 5 bases, and 11 bases lay in between. Germline CDR1 and CDR2: SQVTM and ANQGSEA. This CDR3 has 12 amino acids. The CDR3 sequence is CSGRVVTGELFF. The CDR3 DNA sequence: TGCAGCGGGAGGGTGGTGACCGGGGAGCTGTTTTTT.

V and J are TRBV5-1 and TRBJ2-7, with TRBD2 as a possible D gene (6 bases). Germline CDR1 reads SGHRS; CDR2 reads YFSETQ. The V end lost 2 bases, the J end lost 6 bases, and 12 bases lay between the germline ends. The CDR3 covers 13 residues. The CDR3 coding sequence is TGCGCCAGCAGCTTAGAGGGACTGGGCGAGCAGTACTTC. Translation gives CASSLEGLGEQYF.